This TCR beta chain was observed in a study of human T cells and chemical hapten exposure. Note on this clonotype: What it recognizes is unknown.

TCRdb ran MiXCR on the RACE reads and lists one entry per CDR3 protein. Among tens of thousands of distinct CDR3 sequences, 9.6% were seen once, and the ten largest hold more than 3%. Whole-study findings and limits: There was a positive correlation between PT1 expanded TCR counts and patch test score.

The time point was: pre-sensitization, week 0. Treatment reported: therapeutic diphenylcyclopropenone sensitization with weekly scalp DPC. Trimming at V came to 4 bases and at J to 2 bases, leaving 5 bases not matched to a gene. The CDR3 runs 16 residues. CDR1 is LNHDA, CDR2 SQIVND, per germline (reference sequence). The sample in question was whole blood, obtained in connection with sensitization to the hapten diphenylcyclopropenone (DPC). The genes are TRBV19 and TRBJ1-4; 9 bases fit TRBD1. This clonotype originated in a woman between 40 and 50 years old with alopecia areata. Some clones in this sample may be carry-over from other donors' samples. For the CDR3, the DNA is TGTGCCAGTAGTACCGGACAGGGGATGACTAATGAAAAACTGTTTTTT. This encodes CASSTGQGMTNEKLFF. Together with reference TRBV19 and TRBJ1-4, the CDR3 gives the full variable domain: DGGITQSPKYLFRKEGQNVTLSCEQNLNHDAMYWYRQDPGQGLRLIYYSQIVNDFQKGDIAEGYSVSREKKESFPLTVTSAQKNPTAFYLCASSTGQGMTNEKLFFGSGTQLSVL.